The 16 T cell receptor beta chains below were found in one sample sequenced in a study of blood T cells in healthy people across ages. Primers used in a second PCR of roughly 7 to 11 cycles were a sample-barcoded 5' primer and a J-beta primer mix. TCRdb ran MiXCR on the 5' RACE reads and lists one entry per CDR3 protein. The sample includes approximately 940,000 distinct CDR3 sequences, roughly 43% seen only once; the top ten take 13%. The sequenced material came from blood. The receptors were sampled from a man aged 25 to 40 in good health.

The V and J genes are TRBV5-1 and TRBJ2-3; TRBD2 is a possible D gene (6 bases). CDR3 length: 15 amino acids. From germline, CDR1 is SGHRS and CDR2 YFSETQ. V gave up 0 bases and J gave up 6 bases, with 14 bases separating them. CDR3 nucleotide sequence: TGCGCCAGCAGCTTGGGCAGGACTAACTACGATACGCAGTATTTT. Its protein product is CASSLGRTNYDTQYF. The full variable domain, with the rest looked up from reference TRBV5-1 and TRBJ2-3, is KAGVTQTPRYLIKTRGQQVTLSCSPISGHRSVSWYQQTPGQGLQFLFEYFSETQRNKGNFPGRFSGRQFSNSRSEMNVSTLELGDSALYLCASSLGRTNYDTQYFGPGTRLTVL.

The J gene is TRBJ1-2, the V gene TRBV20-1, with 10 bases matching TRBD1. The germline V gene encodes CDR1 DFQATT and CDR2 SNEGSKA (reference sequence). There are 14 residues in the CDR3. J lost 2 bases, V lost 8 bases, and 8 bases had no gene match. The CDR3 DNA reads TGCAGTTCAAATCCGACAGGGGGCAACTATGGCTACACCTTC. Residues: CSSNPTGGNYGYTF.

In its sample, this clonotype was seen a few times. The J gene is TRBJ2-7, the V gene TRBV10-3; 9 bases line up with TRBD2. V lost 0 bases, J lost 3 bases, and 3 bases stayed unmatched. CDR1 ENHRY and CDR2 SYGVKD come from the germline V gene. CDR3 length: 15 residues. Here the CDR3 DNA reads TGTGCCATCAGTGAGTCTCCTAGCGGGGACTACGAGCAGTACTTC. It translates to CAISESPSGDYEQYF.

This chain connects TRBV5-1 to TRBJ2-1, with D possibly called TRBD1 or TRBD2 (5 bases each). The tail of the sequence fits TRBJ2-7 better, so the J call may be wrong. Per germline, CDR1 SGHRS and CDR2 YFSETQ. This CDR3 has 16 amino acids. The CDR3 DNA reads as TGCGCCAGCAGCTTGAACGGGGCGAGCTCCTACAATGAGCAGTACTTC. Amino acid sequence: CASSLNGASSYNEQYF.

This clonotype was seen only a few times. The rearrangement links TRBV29-1 to TRBJ2-7; 7 nucleotides match TRBD2. V was pared by 4 bases and J by 6 bases, with 9 bases of the junction left unmatched. This CDR3 contains 13 residues. Germline CDR1 and CDR2: SQVTM and ANQGSEA. The CDR3 DNA reads as TGCAGCGTTGGGGGCGGGGGTGAAGGCGAGCAGTACTTC. Translated: CSVGGGGEGEQYF.

V is TRBV7-9 and J is TRBJ2-3; 12 nucleotides align to TRBD2. Germline CDR1 SEHNR, CDR2 FQNEAQ (reference sequence). The CDR3 spans 18 residues. V dropped 5 bases and J dropped 0; count of bases not matched to a gene: 9. CDR3 sequence: CASSPWTSGVASTDTQYF. Here the CDR3 DNA reads TGTGCCAGCAGCCCGTGGACTAGCGGGGTGGCTAGCACAGATACGCAGTATTTT.

The J gene is TRBJ2-3, the V gene TRBV7-9; 8 nucleotides match TRBD2. This CDR3 has 17 residues. Germline V CDR1 and CDR2: SEHNR, FQNEAQ (reference sequence). V lost 5 bases to trimming and J lost 5 bases; unmatched junction nucleotides: 15. The CDR3 is CASSVPGLVRGEDTQYF. In DNA form, the CDR3 reads TGTGCCAGCAGCGTCCCGGGACTAGTCCGGGGGGAAGATACGCAGTATTTT. The full variable domain, in which reference TRBV7-9 and TRBJ2-3 provide the parts outside the CDR3, is DTGVSQNPRHKITKRGQNVTFRCDPISEHNRLYWYRQTLGQGPEFLTYFQNEAQLEKSRLLSDRFSAERPKGSFSTLEIQRTEQGDSAMYLCASSVPGLVRGEDTQYFGPGTRLTVL.

This clonotype was seen more than once but under ten times. The chain joins TRBV6-5 to TRBJ2-7; 7 positions agree with TRBD1. The germline V gene encodes CDR1 MNHEY and CDR2 SVGAGI. The CDR3 runs to 15 residues. J gave up 1 base and V 5 bases, and 8 bases lay outside the gene matches. DNA of the CDR3: TGTGCCAGCAGTGTGGGACAGCCGCGATCCTACGAGCAGTACTTC. Translated, it gives CASSVGQPRSYEQYF.

In its sample, this clonotype was seen a few times. The chain combines TRBV7-2 with TRBJ2-3; possibly TRBD1 for D (5 bases). The CDR3 is 17 amino acids. Germline CDR1 is SGHTA and CDR2 is FQGNSA. Trimming cost V 1 base and J 3 bases, with 17 bases left between them. The CDR3, as DNA: TGTGCCAGCAGCTTAGGATGGTCAGGGTCTATGACAGATACGCAGTATTTT. This encodes CASSLGWSGSMTDTQYF.

This chain connects TRBV27 to TRBJ1-2, with TRBD1 matching over 7 bases. Germline lookup yields CDR1 MNHEY and CDR2 SMNVEV (reference sequence). This CDR3 is 15 amino acids long. V dropped 6 bases and J dropped 5; count of bases not matched to a gene: 12. CDR3 bases: TGTGCCAGCAGACCCACCCTGGGACAGACATATGGCTACACCTTC. It codes for CASRPTLGQTYGYTF.

In regard to this clonotype: Compared with germline, one end of the junction differs, possibly owing to a read error. The chain couples TRBV7-3 to TRBJ1-2; maybe TRBD1 (6 bases). The CDR3 contains 13 residues. Germline loops: CDR1 SGHTA, CDR2 FQGTGA. The CDR3 sequence: CASSHGQNYDYTF. The CDR3 DNA reads as TGTGCCAGCAGCCACGGACAGAACTATGACTACACCTTC. Variable domain in full (rest from reference TRBV7-3 and TRBJ1-2): GAGVSQTPSNKVTEKGKYVELRCDPISGHTALYWYRQSLGQGPEFLIYFQGTGAADDSGLPNDRFFAVRPEGSVSTLKIQRTERGDSAVYLCASSHGQNYDYTFGSGTRLTVV.

A few counts support this clonotype. The CDR3, as DNA: TGCGCCAGCAGCTTGCGACCGACGGAGACCCAGTACTTC. It yields the protein CASSLRPTETQYF. The chain couples TRBV5-1 to TRBJ2-5; D is ambiguous. The germline CDR1 and CDR2 sequences are SGHRS and YFSETQ. The CDR3 contains 13 residues. Trimming removed 1 base from V and 5 bases from J, with 9 bases in between. The variable domain in full, with the rest retrieved from reference TRBV5-1 and TRBJ2-5, is KAGVTQTPRYLIKTRGQQVTLSCSPISGHRSVSWYQQTPGQGLQFLFEYFSETQRNKGNFPGRFSGRQFSNSRSEMNVSTLELGDSALYLCASSLRPTETQYFGPGTRLLVL.

This clonotype was observed a few times. The V and J genes are TRBV20-1 and TRBJ2-3; 11 nucleotides align to TRBD2. Germline-derived CDR1 and CDR2 are DFQATT and SNEGSKA (reference sequence). The CDR3 contains 14 residues. CDR3: CSGSGGANSDTQYF. The CDR3 nucleotides are TGCAGCGGTAGCGGGGGGGCCAATTCAGATACGCAGTATTTT.

The chain recombines TRBV25-1 with TRBJ2-3, with TRBD2 as a possible D gene (7 bases). V lost 2 bases and J lost 7, with 19 bases in between. This CDR3 contains 16 residues. Looked up from germline, CDR1 is MGHDK and CDR2 is SYGVNS. The CDR3, as DNA: TGTGCCAGCAGTGAAGGCGCGGGGGCCCGCAGGCATACGCAGTATTTT. Amino acid sequence: CASSEGAGARRHTQYF.

The chain links TRBV9 to TRBJ2-5; perhaps TRBD1 as D (5 bases). V gave up 4 bases and J gave up 2 bases, with 12 bases separating them. The CDR3 has 14 residues. Germline V gene data show CDR1 as SGDLS and CDR2 as YYNGEE. The CDR3: CASSIGHGQETQYF. DNA for the CDR3: TGTGCCAGCAGCATCGGACACGGACAAGAGACCCAGTACTTC. The full variable domain, in which reference TRBV9 and TRBJ2-5 provide the parts outside the CDR3, is DSGVTQTPKHLITATGQRVTLRCSPRSGDLSVYWYQQSLDQGLQFLIQYYNGEERAKGNILERFSAQQFPDLHSELNLSSLELGDSALYFCASSIGHGQETQYFGPGTRLLVL.

The chain links TRBV27 to TRBJ2-5, with D perhaps TRBD1 (5 bases). The CDR3 sequence is 15 residues long. Germline V gene sequence: CDR1 MNHEY, CDR2 SMNVEV (reference sequence). The V end was cut by 8 bases, the J end by 1 base, with 17 bases between. CDR3 nucleotide sequence: TGTGCCAGCGGACACCCAGGGCAGCCCCAAGAGACCCAGTACTTC. It codes for CASGHPGQPQETQYF.